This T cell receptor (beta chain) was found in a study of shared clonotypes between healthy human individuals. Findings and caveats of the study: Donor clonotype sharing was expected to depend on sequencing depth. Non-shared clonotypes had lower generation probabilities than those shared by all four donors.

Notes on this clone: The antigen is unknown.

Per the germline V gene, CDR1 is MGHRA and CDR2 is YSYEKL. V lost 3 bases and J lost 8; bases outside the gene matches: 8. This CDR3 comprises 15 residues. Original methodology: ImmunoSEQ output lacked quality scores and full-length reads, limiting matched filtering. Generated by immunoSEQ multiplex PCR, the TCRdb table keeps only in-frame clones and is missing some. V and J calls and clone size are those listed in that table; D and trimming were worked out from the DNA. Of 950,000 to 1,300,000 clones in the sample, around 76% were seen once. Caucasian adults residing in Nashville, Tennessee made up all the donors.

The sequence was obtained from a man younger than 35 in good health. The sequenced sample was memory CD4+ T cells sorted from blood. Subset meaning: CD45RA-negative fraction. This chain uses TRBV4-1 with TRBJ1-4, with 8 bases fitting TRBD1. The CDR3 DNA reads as TGCGCCAGCAGCCAGGAGACAGGGGTGGTGGAAAAACTGTTTTTT. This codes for CASSQETGVVEKLFF.